This T cell receptor beta chain was captured by sequencing in a study of blood T cell repertoires in COVID-19 (dated by TCRdb to the early 2020s). Study-wide context: The collaborator samples originated in the United States, Italy and Spain and spanned the acute and convalescent phases of COVID-19. The prospective study material was composed of cDNA or gDNA derived from T cells, B-cell-depleted T cells, or PBMCs. Deeply sampled blood TCRbeta repertoires from subjects exposed to, actively infected with, or recovered from COVID-19 were included in the dataset. The repertoires were made available in a free public database intended to serve as a resource for research on the immune response to SARS-CoV-2. Samples came from the ongoing ImmuneRACE study (first 160 participants) plus 1,254 subjects from 6 global collaborators. Nearly every sample came with metadata listing a de-identified subject ID, COVID-19 status, age in years and sex. Where HLA class I and class II types were available, the types were taken from metadata supplied by the sample provider, not from assay-based typing. Study-wide conclusions, independent of this receptor: The quantity of clinical and demographic metadata differed by source and by participant and was supplied without curation.

TCRbeta CDR3 regions were amplified from genomic DNA by means of the immunoSEQ Assay, a bias-controlled multiplex PCR. The published analysis was carried out like this. The number of nucleated cells in each sample was estimated from the amplification of reference gene primers within the assay. To quantify the absolute abundance of each unique TCRbeta CDR3 rearrangement, sequence reads were collapsed and filtered. For each sample, productive Simpson clonality was calculated as the square root of Simpson's diversity index across productive rearrangements. The source is immuneACCESS, and TCRdb retained only in-frame sequences with V and J called. Part of the clones is not carried over; for the studies checked, unresolved V genes explain less than half of this, and the remainder is unexplained. V, J and clone size were drawn from that table, and D and trimming were deduced from the DNA. The sample includes approximately 230,000 clones, with about 80% observed a single time. In total, the top ten clones hold approximately 16% of the sample.

To note about this clone: There is no known antigen for this receptor. Nothing much larger sits one base from this clone, and base qualities are not available.

Participants in the prospective study were enrolled through a virtual design, were aged about 18 to 100 years, and lived in 24 United States geographic areas. Cohort assignment in the prospective study relied on participant-reported clinical history from a screening survey and a study questionnaire. Recovered participants in ImmuneRACE Cohort 3 were defined by two consecutive negative NP/OP PCR tests, clearance by a healthcare professional, or resolution of symptoms. Mobile phlebotomists in the prospective study collected whole blood, serum and a nasopharyngeal or oropharyngeal swab from every participant. Participants in the prospective study had the option to provide additional blood draws and questionnaires over a roughly two-month period. Before DNA extraction, prospective study blood samples were shipped either frozen or at room temperature. This TCR was recovered from a man aged 35 to 55 who had recovered from COVID-19. The specimen sequenced was PBMCs or T cells enriched from blood (not recorded which).

The bases read TGTGCCAGCAGCCAGCCGACAGAGCCCTATGGCTACACCTTC. Translated, this is CASSQPTEPYGYTF. The chain employs TRBV5-5 and TRBJ1-2; TRBD1 is a possible D gene, resting on 5 matching bases. The germline V gene (reference sequence) specifies SGHKS as CDR1 and YYEKEE as CDR2. A distance of 14 bases separates the germline ends of V and J, which lose 4 bases and 4 bases respectively. The CDR3 sequence holds 14 residues, the cysteine and phenylalanine included. Only CDR3 DNA remains: 42 bases, in frame from the first base.